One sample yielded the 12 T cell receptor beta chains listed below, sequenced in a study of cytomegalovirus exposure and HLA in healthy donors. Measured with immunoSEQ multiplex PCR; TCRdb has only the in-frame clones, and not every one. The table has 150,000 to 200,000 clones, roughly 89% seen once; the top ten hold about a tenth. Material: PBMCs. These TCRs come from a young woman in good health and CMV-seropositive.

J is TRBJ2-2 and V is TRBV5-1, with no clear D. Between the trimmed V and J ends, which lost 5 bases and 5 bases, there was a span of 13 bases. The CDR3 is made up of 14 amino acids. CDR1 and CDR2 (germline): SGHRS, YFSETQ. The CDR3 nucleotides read TGCGCCAGCAGAACCTCCACCAGTACCGGGGAGCTGTTTTTT. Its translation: CASRTSTSTGELFF.

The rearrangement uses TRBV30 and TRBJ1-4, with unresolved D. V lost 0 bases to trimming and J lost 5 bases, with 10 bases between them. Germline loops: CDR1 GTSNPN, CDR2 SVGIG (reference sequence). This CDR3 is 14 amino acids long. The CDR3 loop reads CAWSVEEGNEKLFF. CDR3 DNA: TGTGCCTGGAGTGTAGAGGAGGGAAATGAAAAACTGTTTTTT.

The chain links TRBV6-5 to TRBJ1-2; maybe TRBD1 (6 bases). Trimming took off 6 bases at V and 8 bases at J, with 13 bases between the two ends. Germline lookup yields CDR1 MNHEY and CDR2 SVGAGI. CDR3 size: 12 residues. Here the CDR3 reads CASRGTTRGYTF. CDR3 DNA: TGTGCCAGCAGGGGGACAACGCGGGGCTACACCTTC.

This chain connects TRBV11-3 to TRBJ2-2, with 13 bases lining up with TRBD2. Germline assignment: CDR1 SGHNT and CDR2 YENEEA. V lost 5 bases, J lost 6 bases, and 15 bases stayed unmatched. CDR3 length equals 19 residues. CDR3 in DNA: TGTGCCAGCAGCAAACCGGGACTAGCGGGATTTCAGTACCCCGGGGAGCTGTTTTTT. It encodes CASSKPGLAGFQYPGELFF. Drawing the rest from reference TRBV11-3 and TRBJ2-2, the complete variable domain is EAGVVQSPRYKIIEKKQPVAFWCNPISGHNTLYWYLQNLGQGPELLIRYENEEAVDDSQLPKDRFSAERLKGVDSTLKIQPAELGDSAVYLCASSKPGLAGFQYPGELFFGEGSRLTVL.

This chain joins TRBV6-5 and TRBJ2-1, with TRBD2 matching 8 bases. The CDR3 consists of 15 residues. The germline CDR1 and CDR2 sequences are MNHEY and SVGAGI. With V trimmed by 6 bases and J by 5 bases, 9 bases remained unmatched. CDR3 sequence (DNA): TGTGCCAGCAGGAAGAAGCGGGAGTGGAACAATGAGCAGTTCTTC. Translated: CASRKKREWNNEQFF.

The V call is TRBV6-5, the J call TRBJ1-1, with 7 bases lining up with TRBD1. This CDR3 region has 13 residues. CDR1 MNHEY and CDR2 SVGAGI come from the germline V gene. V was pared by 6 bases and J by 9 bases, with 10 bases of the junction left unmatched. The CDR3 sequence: CASSYARDRKAFF. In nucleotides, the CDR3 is TGTGCCAGCAGCTACGCCCGGGACAGAAAAGCTTTCTTT.

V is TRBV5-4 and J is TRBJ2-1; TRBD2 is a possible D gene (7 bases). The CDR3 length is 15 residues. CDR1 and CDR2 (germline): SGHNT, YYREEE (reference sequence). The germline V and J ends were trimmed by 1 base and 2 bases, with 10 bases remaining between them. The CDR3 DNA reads TGTGCCAGCAGCTTGAGGGGGGGCCCCTACAATGAGCAGTTCTTC. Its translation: CASSLRGGPYNEQFF.

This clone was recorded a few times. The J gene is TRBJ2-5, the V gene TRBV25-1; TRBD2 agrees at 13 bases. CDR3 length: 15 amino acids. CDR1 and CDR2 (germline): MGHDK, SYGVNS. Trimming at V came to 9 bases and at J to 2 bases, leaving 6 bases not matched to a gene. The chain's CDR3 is CASNSGLAGQETQYF. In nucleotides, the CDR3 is TGTGCCAGTAACTCGGGACTAGCGGGACAAGAGACCCAGTACTTC.

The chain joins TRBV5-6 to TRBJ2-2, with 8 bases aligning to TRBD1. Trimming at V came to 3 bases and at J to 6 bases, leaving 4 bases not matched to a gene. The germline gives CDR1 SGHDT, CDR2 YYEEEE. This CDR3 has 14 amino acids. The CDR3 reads CASSWTDRAGELFF. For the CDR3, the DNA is TGTGCCAGCAGCTGGACGGACAGGGCCGGGGAGCTGTTTTTT.

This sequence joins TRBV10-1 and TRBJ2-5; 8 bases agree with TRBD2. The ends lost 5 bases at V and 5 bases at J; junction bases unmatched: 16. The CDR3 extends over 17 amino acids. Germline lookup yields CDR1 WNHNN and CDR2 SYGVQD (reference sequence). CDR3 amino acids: CASSSTQGVAGIETQYF. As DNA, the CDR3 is TGCGCCAGCAGTTCAACCCAAGGAGTAGCGGGAATTGAGACCCAGTACTTC.

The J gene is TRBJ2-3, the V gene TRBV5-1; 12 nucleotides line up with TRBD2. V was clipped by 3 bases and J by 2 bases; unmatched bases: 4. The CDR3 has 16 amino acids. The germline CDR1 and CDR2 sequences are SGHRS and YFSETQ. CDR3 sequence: CASSSGLAGITDTQYF. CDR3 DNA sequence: TGCGCCAGCAGCTCAGGACTAGCGGGGATCACAGATACGCAGTATTTT.

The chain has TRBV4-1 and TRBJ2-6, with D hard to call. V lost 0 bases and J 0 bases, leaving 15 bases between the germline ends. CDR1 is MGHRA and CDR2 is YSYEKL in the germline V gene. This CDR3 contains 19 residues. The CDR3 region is CASSQDIIKRRSGANVLTF. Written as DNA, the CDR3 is TGCGCCAGCAGCCAAGATATAATAAAGCGTCGCTCTGGGGCCAACGTCCTGACTTTC.